These T cell receptor beta chains were read from a single sample in a study of human T cells and chemical hapten exposure. TCRdb passed the RACE reads through MiXCR, listing each CDR3 protein once. The sample yields roughly 96,000 distinct CDR3 sequences, 9.3% seen once. The material sequenced was whole blood, taken in connection with sensitization to the hapten diphenylcyclopropenone (DPC). The receptors were sampled from a woman between 40 and 55 years old with alopecia areata. Some clones in this sample may be carry-over from other donors' samples. Both conserved end residues are trimmed from each CDR3. A D gene is named only where the DNA matches it firmly.

cdr3_aa: SARDAGPSSYNEQF; v_call: TRBV20-1; d_call: NA
cdr3_aa: ASSLRPTMTEAF; v_call: TRBV5-4; d_call: NA
cdr3_aa: SATGRSSYEQY; v_call: TRBV20-1; d_call: NA
cdr3_aa: ASSLGRLAGDQQY; v_call: TRBV28; d_call: TRBD2
cdr3_aa: SVGQRNTEAF; v_call: TRBV29-1; d_call: NA
cdr3_aa: SVVGFGYPYEQY; v_call: TRBV29-1; d_call: NA
cdr3_aa: ASSLGSGGTEAF; v_call: TRBV7-8; d_call: NA
cdr3_aa: ASSSGPTGRAYEQY; v_call: TRBV27; d_call: TRBD1
cdr3_aa: ASSQDGGLHQETQY; v_call: TRBV4-2; d_call: TRBD2
cdr3_aa: ASSIGTDTQY; v_call: TRBV5-6; d_call: NA
cdr3_aa: SARGGNQPQH; v_call: TRBV20-1; d_call: NA
cdr3_aa: ASTQGPYEQY; v_call: TRBV2; d_call: NA
cdr3_aa: AWSAGGNQPQH; v_call: TRBV30; d_call: NA
cdr3_aa: ASSQGPVSNQPQH; v_call: TRBV3-1; d_call: NA
cdr3_aa: ASSISGNLYEQY; v_call: TRBV27; d_call: NA
cdr3_aa: SARDPTAYGYT; v_call: TRBV20-1; d_call: NA
cdr3_aa: SARDKGPSAGNTIY; v_call: TRBV20-1; d_call: NA
cdr3_aa: ASSSRPRDGTIY; v_call: TRBV7-2; d_call: NA
cdr3_aa: SARETSYEQY; v_call: TRBV20-1; d_call: NA
cdr3_aa: SATEGGKSYEQY; v_call: TRBV20-1; d_call: NA
cdr3_aa: ASSSGTSEDTDTQY; v_call: TRBV7-3; d_call: TRBD2
cdr3_aa: ASSWTVSSYNEQF; v_call: TRBV12-3/TRBV12-4; d_call: NA
cdr3_aa: ASSKNRGPYEQY; v_call: TRBV7-2; d_call: TRBD1
cdr3_aa: ASSSGLTLSSYNEQF; v_call: TRBV7-3; d_call: NA
cdr3_aa: ASSVAAADTQY; v_call: TRBV9; d_call: NA
cdr3_aa: ASSLDRGSGANVLT; v_call: TRBV19; d_call: NA
cdr3_aa: ASSLALLARYTGELF; v_call: TRBV7-2; d_call: NA
cdr3_aa: ASSLEALAGGTDTQY; v_call: TRBV27; d_call: TRBD2
cdr3_aa: ASSPKTGPGELF; v_call: TRBV18; d_call: NA
cdr3_aa: ASSQDGYGYT; v_call: TRBV7-9; d_call: NA
cdr3_aa: ATSAGQYYEQY; v_call: TRBV24-1; d_call: NA
cdr3_aa: ASSQFQGTWNTIY; v_call: TRBV14; d_call: NA
cdr3_aa: ASSPDRDRLLT; v_call: TRBV18; d_call: TRBD1
cdr3_aa: ASAVGDRGSDTQY; v_call: TRBV9; d_call: TRBD1